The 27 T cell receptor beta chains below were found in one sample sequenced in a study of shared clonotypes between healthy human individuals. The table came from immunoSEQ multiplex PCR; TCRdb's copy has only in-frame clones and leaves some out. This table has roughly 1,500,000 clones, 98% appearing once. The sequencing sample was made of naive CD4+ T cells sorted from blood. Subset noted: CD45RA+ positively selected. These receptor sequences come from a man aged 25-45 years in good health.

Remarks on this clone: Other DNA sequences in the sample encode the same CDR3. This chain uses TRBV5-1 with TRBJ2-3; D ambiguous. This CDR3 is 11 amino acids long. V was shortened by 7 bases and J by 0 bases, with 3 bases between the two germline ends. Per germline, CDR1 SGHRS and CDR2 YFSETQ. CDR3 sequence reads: CASSSTDTQYF. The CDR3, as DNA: TGCGCCAGCTCCAGCACAGATACGCAGTATTTT.

The CDR3 region is CASSFARQVEAFF. CDR3 DNA sequence: TGTGCCAGCAGCTTCGCCCGACAGGTTGAAGCTTTCTTT. This rearrangement joins TRBV7-2 to TRBJ1-1; D is possibly TRBD1 (6 bases). The V gene's germline CDR1 is SGHTA and CDR2 FQGNSA. The CDR3 length is 13 residues. V was clipped by 3 bases and J by 7 bases, with 12 bases between them.

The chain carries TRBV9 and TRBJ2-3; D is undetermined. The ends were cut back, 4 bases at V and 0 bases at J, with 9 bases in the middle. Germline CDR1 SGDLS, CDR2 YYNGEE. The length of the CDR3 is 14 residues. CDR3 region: CASSPRASTDTQYF. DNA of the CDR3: TGTGCCAGCAGCCCCCGGGCGAGCACAGATACGCAGTATTTT. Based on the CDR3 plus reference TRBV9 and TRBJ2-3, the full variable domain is DSGVTQTPKHLITATGQRVTLRCSPRSGDLSVYWYQQSLDQGLQFLIQYYNGEERAKGNILERFSAQQFPDLHSELNLSSLELGDSALYFCASSPRASTDTQYFGPGTRLTVL.

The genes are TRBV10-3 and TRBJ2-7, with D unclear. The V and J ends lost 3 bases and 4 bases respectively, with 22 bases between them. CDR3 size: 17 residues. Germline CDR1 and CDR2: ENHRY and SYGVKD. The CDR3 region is CAISDINLSRDDYEQYF. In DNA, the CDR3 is TGTGCCATCAGTGATATTAATCTCTCAAGGGATGATTACGAGCAGTACTTC.

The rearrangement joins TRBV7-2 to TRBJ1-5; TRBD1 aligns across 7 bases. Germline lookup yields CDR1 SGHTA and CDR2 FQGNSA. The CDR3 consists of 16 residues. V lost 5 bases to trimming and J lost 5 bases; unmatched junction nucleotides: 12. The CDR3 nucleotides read TGTGCCAGCAGCCAAGGACAGGTTTTCTTGGATCAGCCCCAGCATTTT. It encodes CASSQGQVFLDQPQHF.

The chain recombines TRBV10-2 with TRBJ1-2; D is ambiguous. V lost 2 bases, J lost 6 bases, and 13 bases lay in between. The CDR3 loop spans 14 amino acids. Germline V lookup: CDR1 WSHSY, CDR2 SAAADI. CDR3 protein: CASSEPDPRNGYTF. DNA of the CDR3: TGCGCCAGCAGTGAGCCGGACCCGAGGAATGGCTACACCTTC.

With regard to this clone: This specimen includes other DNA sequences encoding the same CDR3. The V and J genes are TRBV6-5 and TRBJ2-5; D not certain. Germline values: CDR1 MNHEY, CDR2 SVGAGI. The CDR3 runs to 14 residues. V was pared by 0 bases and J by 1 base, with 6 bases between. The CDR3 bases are TGTGCCAGCAGTTACTCTACAGCCCAAGAGACCCAGTACTTC. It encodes CASSYSTAQETQYF.

CDR3 amino acids: CASSWAGSYTYEQYF. The CDR3 DNA is TGTGCCAGCAGTTGGGCGGGATCCTACACCTACGAGCAGTACTTC. The rearrangement uses TRBV27 and TRBJ2-7; D possibly corresponds to TRBD2 (6 bases). Germline V gene sequence: CDR1 MNHEY, CDR2 SMNVEV (reference sequence). The V end lost 4 bases, the J end lost 2 bases, and 15 bases lay between the germline ends. The CDR3 is 15 amino acids.

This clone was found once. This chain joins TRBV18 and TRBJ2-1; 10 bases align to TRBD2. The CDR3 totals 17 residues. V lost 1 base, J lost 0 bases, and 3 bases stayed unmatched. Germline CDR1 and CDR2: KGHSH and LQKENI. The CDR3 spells CASSPLTSGFSYNEQFF. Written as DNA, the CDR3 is TGTGCCAGCTCACCACTGACTAGCGGGTTCTCCTACAATGAGCAGTTCTTC.

CDR3 amino acids: CASLAEANTGELFF. DNA for the CDR3: TGTGCCAGCCTCGCGGAAGCGAACACCGGGGAGCTGTTTTTT. V is TRBV2 and J is TRBJ2-2; D remains ambiguous. Germline CDR1 reads SNHLY; CDR2 reads FYNNEI. The CDR3 length is 14 residues. Trimming stripped 8 bases from V and 0 bases from J, with 10 bases between.

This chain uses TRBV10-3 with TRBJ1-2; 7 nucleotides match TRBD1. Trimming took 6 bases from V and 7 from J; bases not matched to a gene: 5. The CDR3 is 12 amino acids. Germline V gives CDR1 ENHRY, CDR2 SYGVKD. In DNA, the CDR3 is TGTGCCATCAGGGGGACAGCCGGTGGCTACACCTTC. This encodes CAIRGTAGGYTF.

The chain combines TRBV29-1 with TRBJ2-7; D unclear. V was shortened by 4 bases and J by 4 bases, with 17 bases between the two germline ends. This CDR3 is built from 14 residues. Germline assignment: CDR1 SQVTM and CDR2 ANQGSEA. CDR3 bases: TGCAGCGTTGGGTCTTCCCTAGGGCTTTACGAGCAGTACTTC. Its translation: CSVGSSLGLYEQYF.

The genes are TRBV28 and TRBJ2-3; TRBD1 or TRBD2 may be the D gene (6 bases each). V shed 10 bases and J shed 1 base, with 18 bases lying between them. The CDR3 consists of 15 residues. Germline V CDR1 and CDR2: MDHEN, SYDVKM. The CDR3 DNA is TGTGCCACCCAGGTCGGGGGACAAGGCACAGATACGCAGTATTTT. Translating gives CATQVGGQGTDTQYF.

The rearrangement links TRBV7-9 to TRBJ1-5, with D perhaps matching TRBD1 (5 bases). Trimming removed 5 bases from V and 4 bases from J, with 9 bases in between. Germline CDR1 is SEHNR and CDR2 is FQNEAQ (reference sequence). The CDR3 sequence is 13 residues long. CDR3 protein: CASSKGVNQPQHF. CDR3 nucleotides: TGTGCCAGCAGCAAAGGGGTTAATCAGCCCCAGCATTTT.

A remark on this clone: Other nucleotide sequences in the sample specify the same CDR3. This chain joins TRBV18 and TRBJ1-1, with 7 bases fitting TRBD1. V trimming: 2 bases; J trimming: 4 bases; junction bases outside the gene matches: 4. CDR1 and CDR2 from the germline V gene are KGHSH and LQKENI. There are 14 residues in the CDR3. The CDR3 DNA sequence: TGTGCCAGCTCACCAAGAGGGGGCGGCACTGAAGCTTTCTTT. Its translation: CASSPRGGGTEAFF.

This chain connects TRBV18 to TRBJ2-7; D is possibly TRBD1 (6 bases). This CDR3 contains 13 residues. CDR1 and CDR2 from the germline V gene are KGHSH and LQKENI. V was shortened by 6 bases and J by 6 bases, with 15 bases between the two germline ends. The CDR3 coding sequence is TGTGCCAGCTCGTACAGGGATTTTGGCGAGCAGTACTTC. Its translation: CASSYRDFGEQYF.

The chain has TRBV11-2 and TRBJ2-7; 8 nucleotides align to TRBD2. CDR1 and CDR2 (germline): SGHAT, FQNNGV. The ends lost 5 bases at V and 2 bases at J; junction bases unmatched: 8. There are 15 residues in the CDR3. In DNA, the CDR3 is TGTGCCAGCAGCCGAGGGCTAGCGGGTACCTACGAGCAGTACTTC. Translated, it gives CASSRGLAGTYEQYF.

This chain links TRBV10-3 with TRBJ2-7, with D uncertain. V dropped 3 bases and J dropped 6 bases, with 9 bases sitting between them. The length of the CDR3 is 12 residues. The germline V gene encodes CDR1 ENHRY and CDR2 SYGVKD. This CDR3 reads CAISESAAEQYF. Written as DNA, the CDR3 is TGTGCCATCAGTGAATCCGCGGCCGAGCAGTACTTC.

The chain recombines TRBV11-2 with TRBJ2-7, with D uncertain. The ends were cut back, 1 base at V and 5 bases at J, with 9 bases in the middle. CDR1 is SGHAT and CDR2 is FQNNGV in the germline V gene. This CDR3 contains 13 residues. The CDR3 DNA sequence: TGTGCCAGCAGCTTAGTGGCTGTCCACGAGCAGTACTTC. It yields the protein CASSLVAVHEQYF.

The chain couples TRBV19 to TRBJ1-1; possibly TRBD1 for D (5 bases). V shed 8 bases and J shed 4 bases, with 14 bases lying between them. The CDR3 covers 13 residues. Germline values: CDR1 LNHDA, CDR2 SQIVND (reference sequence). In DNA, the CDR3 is TGTGCCAGTTCCCCCACGGGGGGCACTGAAGCTTTCTTT. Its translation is CASSPTGGTEAFF.

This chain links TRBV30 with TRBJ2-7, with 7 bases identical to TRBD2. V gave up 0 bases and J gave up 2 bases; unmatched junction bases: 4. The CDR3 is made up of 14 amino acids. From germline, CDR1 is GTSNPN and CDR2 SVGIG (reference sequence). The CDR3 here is CAWSVGGTPYEQYF. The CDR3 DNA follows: TGTGCCTGGAGTGTCGGGGGGACCCCCTACGAGCAGTACTTC.

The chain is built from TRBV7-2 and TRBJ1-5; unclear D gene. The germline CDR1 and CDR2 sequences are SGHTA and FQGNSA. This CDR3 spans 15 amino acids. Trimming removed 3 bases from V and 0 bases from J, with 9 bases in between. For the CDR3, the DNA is TGTGCCAGCAGCTTCGTGGCGGGTAGCAATCAGCCCCAGCATTTT. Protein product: CASSFVAGSNQPQHF. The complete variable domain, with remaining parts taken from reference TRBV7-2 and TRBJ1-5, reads GAGVSQSPSNKVTEKGKDVELRCDPISGHTALYWYRQSLGQGLEFLIYFQGNSAPDKSGLPSDRFSAERTGGSVSTLTIQRTQQEDSAVYLCASSFVAGSNQPQHFGDGTRLSIL.

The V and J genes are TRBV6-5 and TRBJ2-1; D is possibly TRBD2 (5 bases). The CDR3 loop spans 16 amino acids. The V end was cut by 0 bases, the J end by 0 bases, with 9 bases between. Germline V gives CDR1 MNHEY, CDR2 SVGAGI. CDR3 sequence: CASSYSRLTSYNEQFF. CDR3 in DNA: TGTGCCAGCAGTTACTCGAGACTAACCTCCTACAATGAGCAGTTCTTC.

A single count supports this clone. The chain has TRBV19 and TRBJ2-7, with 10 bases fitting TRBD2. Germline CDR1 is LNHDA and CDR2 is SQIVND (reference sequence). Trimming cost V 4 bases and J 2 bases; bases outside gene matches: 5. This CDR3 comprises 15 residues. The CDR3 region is CASSRTSGVAYEQYF. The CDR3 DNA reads TGTGCCAGTAGTAGGACTAGCGGAGTTGCCTACGAGCAGTACTTC.

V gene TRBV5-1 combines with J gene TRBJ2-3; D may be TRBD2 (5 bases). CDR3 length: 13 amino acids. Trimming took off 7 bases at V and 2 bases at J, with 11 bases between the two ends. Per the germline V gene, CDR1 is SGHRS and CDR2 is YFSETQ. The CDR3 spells CASHTSYTDTQYF. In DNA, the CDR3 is TGCGCCAGCCATACTAGTTACACAGATACGCAGTATTTT.

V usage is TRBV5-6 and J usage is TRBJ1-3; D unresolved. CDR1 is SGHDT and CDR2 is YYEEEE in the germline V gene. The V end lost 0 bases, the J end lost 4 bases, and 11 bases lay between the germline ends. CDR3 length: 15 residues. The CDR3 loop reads CASSLAMVTGNTIYF. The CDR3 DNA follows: TGTGCCAGCAGCTTGGCTATGGTTACGGGAAACACCATATATTTT.

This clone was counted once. The DNA of the CDR3 is TGTGCCAGCAGCCCATCCGGGACTAGGTCCTCTGAGCAGTTCTTC. Translated, it gives CASSPSGTRSSEQFF. The chain uses TRBV7-8 and TRBJ2-1; 8 positions match TRBD2. Trimming took 5 bases from V and 9 from J; bases not matched to a gene: 12. Germline V gene data show CDR1 as SGHVS and CDR2 as FQNEAQ. The CDR3 runs 15 residues.